The clone carrying this T cell receptor beta chain has more than one count but fewer than ten. Its specificity is unknown. This specimen belongs to a study of beta chain features in type 1 diabetes. At the level of the study: Patients were similar to healthy donors in age and gender (as well as in cell yields).

Averaging approximately 120 mL, one heparinised blood draw was given by each donor. Each of the sorted populations had a purity greater than 98%. Of the isolated RNA, all was reverse transcribed, and so the sequenced material was expressed TCRB transcripts. Profiled with immunoSEQ multiplex PCR; TCRdb holds only in-frame clones, not every one. Here the sample spans approximately 150,000 clones, less than 10% being singletons. General study findings and limits: Relative to healthy donors, patients appeared to have naive, central memory and Treg TCRB repertoires that were more similar.

Material for sequencing was central memory CD4+ T cells from blood. The origin of this receptor is a woman aged 40 to 49 in good health.

The CDR3 nucleotides read TGTGCCAGCAGCCAACTAGCGAATGAGCAGTTCTTC. Encoded protein: CASSQLANEQFF. The chain has TRBV11-2 and TRBJ2-1; 7 nucleotides agree with TRBD2. The CDR3 covers 12 residues. The germline V gene has CDR1 SGHAT and CDR2 FQNNGV. The trim removed 5 bases at V and 7 bases at J, leaving 2 bases unmatched.